This T cell receptor (beta chain) was obtained from a study of blood T cell repertoires in COVID-19. Whole-study context: Acute-phase and convalescent COVID-19 samples originated in the United States, Italy and Spain.

In this sample, this clone turned up once. In the source study's methods: Reference gene primer amplification in the assay estimated nucleated cell counts. Produced via immunoSEQ multiplex PCR; TCRdb's table is partial and in-frame only. V and J calls and clone size are those listed in that table; D and trimming were worked out from the DNA. Of 250,000 to 300,000 clones detected, roughly nine tenths appear once; the ten largest clones hold 2% to 2.5%. Germline V gene sequence: CDR1 SGHRS, CDR2 YFSETQ. This CDR3 comprises 13 residues. Trimming took 7 bases from V and 0 from J; bases not matched to a gene: 1.

The chain couples TRBV5-1 to TRBJ1-1, with 9 nucleotides matching TRBD1. The specimen was peripheral blood. This TCR was sampled from a man aged 45-65 years with acute or convalescent COVID-19. The CDR3 protein is CASGQGMNTEAFF. The CDR3 DNA is TGCGCCAGCGGACAGGGGATGAACACTGAAGCTTTCTTT. Filled out from reference TRBV5-1 and TRBJ1-1, the complete variable domain reads KAGVTQTPRYLIKTRGQQVTLSCSPISGHRSVSWYQQTPGQGLQFLFEYFSETQRNKGNFPGRFSGRQFSNSRSEMNVSTLELGDSALYLCASGQGMNTEAFFGQGTRLTVV.